This passage covers 3 T cell receptor beta chains from one sample sequenced in a study of memory CD4+ T cells and cytomegalovirus serostatus (dated by TCRdb to the late 2010s). Libraries were constructed by the immunoSEQ multiplex PCR assay. In its TCRdb copy, this immuneACCESS table keeps in-frame sequences only and misses some clones. Where compared with another copy, unresolved V genes explain less than half of these, and the others have no known cause. This sample is represented by around 54,000 clones; around 80% of them were singletons. The top ten clonotypes cover around 0.61% of the sample. A FACSAria II was used to sort memory CD4+ T cells, defined as single viable CD3+CD4+CD8-CD45RO+ cells. Specimen: memory CD4+ T cells from blood. Every receptor here comes from an adult in good health and CMV-seronegative.

The CDR3 DNA sequence: TGTGCCAGCAGCGTACGGCCAGGGGTAGGCTACACCTTC. Protein product: CASSVRPGVGYTF. The chain recombines TRBV9 with TRBJ1-2; TRBD1 is a possible D gene (6 bases). Germline assignment: CDR1 SGDLS and CDR2 YYNGEE. The CDR3 sequence is 13 residues long. Trimming took off 1 base at V and 8 bases at J, with 12 bases between the two ends.

V gene TRBV30 combines with J gene TRBJ2-2, with a weak D call TRBD2 (6 bases). The ends were cut back, 2 bases at V and 1 base at J, with 11 bases in the middle. CDR1 GTSNPN and CDR2 SVGIG come from the germline V gene (reference sequence). This CDR3 comprises 15 residues. CDR3 amino acids: CAWSPGTGNTGELFF. Here the CDR3 DNA reads TGTGCCTGGAGTCCCGGGACTGGGAACACCGGGGAGCTGTTTTTT.

About this clone: Other DNA variants within this sample encode the same CDR3. V usage is TRBV30 and J usage is TRBJ1-5; unclear D gene. The CDR3 loop spans 13 amino acids. Germline V gene sequence: CDR1 GTSNPN, CDR2 SVGIG (reference sequence). Trimming left V 1 base short and J 1 base short, with 5 bases between. In DNA form, the CDR3 reads TGTGCCTGGAGTGGAGACAGCAATCAGCCCCAGCATTTT. It translates to CAWSGDSNQPQHF.